A single sample is the source of the 30 T cell receptor beta chains below, sequenced in a study of control samples from healthy donors and cancer patients. TCRdb's copy holds only in-frame clones and misses some; the assay was immunoSEQ multiplex PCR. The data show about 120,000 clones, approximately 92% seen once. The specimen sequenced was blood. These receptors were taken from a woman aged 50 to 60 in good health.

DNA for the CDR3: TGTGCCAGCTCACCAAGACTAGCGGGTAACACCGGGGAGCTGTTTTTT. Its protein is CASSPRLAGNTGELFF. This sequence joins TRBV18 and TRBJ2-2; TRBD2 matches 10 bases. Germline V gene sequence: CDR1 KGHSH, CDR2 LQKENI. The CDR3 length is 16 residues. V dropped 2 bases and J dropped 2; count of bases not matched to a gene: 2.

The chain joins TRBV12-3 or TRBV12-4 to TRBJ2-3, with D possibly being TRBD1 (6 bases). V was clipped by 7 bases and J by 7 bases, with 15 bases between them. CDR3 length: 13 residues. The DNA of the CDR3 is TGTGCCAGCACTAACAACAGGGACCATACGCAGTATTTT. Translation gives CASTNNRDHTQYF.

The chain recombines TRBV21-1 with TRBJ1-1; TRBD1 reflects the table's D call only, with no check against the DNA. TRBV21-1 is a documented pseudogene. The CDR3 runs 15 residues. The CDR3 nucleotides read TGTGCCAGCAGCACCCGGGACAACCAGATCACTGAAGCTTTCTTT. Translation gives CASSTRDNQITEAFF.

This clone was counted once. CDR3 sequence (DNA): TGCGCCAGCAGCTTGGCGCCAAGCACAGTTACTGAAGCTTTCTTT. Translating gives CASSLAPSTVTEAFF. V is TRBV5-1 and J is TRBJ1-1, with D unresolved. Germline CDR1 and CDR2: SGHRS and YFSETQ. This CDR3 has 15 residues. Trimming took 0 bases from V and 5 from J, leaving 14 bases between them.

CDR3: CASSENSAAYEQYF. The CDR3 DNA is TGCGCCAGCAGCGAGAATAGCGCGGCCTACGAGCAGTACTTC. The chain joins TRBV5-1 to TRBJ2-7; D perhaps matches TRBD2 (5 bases). V was shortened by 4 bases and J by 2 bases, with 13 bases between the two germline ends. CDR3 size: 14 residues. Germline V gene sequence: CDR1 SGHRS, CDR2 YFSETQ.

This clone was observed a handful of times. V is TRBV6-5 and J is TRBJ1-1, with D possibly being TRBD1 (6 bases). The CDR3 spans 14 residues. Trimming stripped 6 bases from V and 5 bases from J, with 16 bases between. Germline V gives CDR1 MNHEY, CDR2 SVGAGI. The CDR3 sequence is CASSDRWSKTEAFF. The DNA for the CDR3 is TGTGCCAGCAGCGACAGGTGGAGCAAGACTGAAGCTTTCTTT.

CDR3 loop: CASSLGSGTPSPLHF. As DNA, the CDR3 is TGTGCCAGCAGCTTAGGGTCTGGTACCCCTTCACCCCTCCACTTT. The genes are TRBV7-9 and TRBJ1-6; D is uncertain. The V and J ends lost 1 base and 9 bases respectively, with 13 bases between them. Germline V gene sequence: CDR1 SEHNR, CDR2 FQNEAQ (reference sequence). The CDR3 extends over 15 amino acids.

This chain links TRBV27 with TRBJ2-5; a possible D gene is TRBD1 (5 bases). CDR1 and CDR2 (germline): MNHEY, SMNVEV (reference sequence). The CDR3 is made up of 18 amino acids. V gave up 4 bases and J gave up 6 bases, with 27 bases separating them. This chain's CDR3 is CASSSTLDSTKETQTQYF. In DNA form, the CDR3 reads TGTGCCAGCAGTTCGACCCTCGACAGCACCAAAGAGACCCAGACCCAGTACTTC.

The chain uses TRBV5-6 and TRBJ2-7, with unresolved D. The CDR3 spans 12 residues. V was clipped by 2 bases and J by 4 bases, with 7 bases between them. CDR1 is SGHDT, CDR2 YYEEEE, per germline. The CDR3 loop is CASSFDEYEQYF. The CDR3 DNA follows: TGTGCCAGCAGCTTTGACGAGTACGAGCAGTACTTC.

The rearrangement uses TRBV7-2 and TRBJ2-1; 7 bases map to TRBD2. V shed 3 bases and J 2 bases; nucleotides not matched to a gene: 7. This CDR3 contains 16 residues. CDR1 is SGHTA, CDR2 FQGNSA, per germline. The CDR3 reads CASSFISGPPYNEQFF. The CDR3 DNA sequence: TGTGCCAGCAGCTTTATTAGCGGGCCTCCCTACAATGAGCAGTTCTTC.

This clone turned up a few times. The chain employs TRBV5-1 and TRBJ1-3; D is uncertain. This CDR3 has 13 residues. CDR1 is SGHRS and CDR2 is YFSETQ in the germline V gene. Trimming shortened V by 4 bases and J by 2 bases, and 7 bases separated the two germline ends. In nucleotides, the CDR3 is TGCGCCAGCAGCACCGGGCCTGGAAACACCATATATTTT. Its protein is CASSTGPGNTIYF.

This chain links TRBV11-2 with TRBJ1-1; D gene ambiguous. The germline V gene has CDR1 SGHAT and CDR2 FQNNGV. The germline V and J ends were trimmed by 10 bases and 0 bases, with 18 bases remaining between them. There are 15 residues in the CDR3. Written as DNA, the CDR3 is TGTGCCACCCGCTCCTCTCCCGGGATGAACACTGAAGCTTTCTTT. It specifies CATRSSPGMNTEAFF.

The J gene is TRBJ1-1, the V gene TRBV18, with D possibly being TRBD1 (5 bases). Trimming took 4 bases from V and 1 from J, leaving 16 bases between them. CDR1 and CDR2 (germline): KGHSH, LQKENI. This CDR3 spans 16 amino acids. The CDR3 DNA reads as TGTGCCAGCTCACGGCAGCCTCAGACAGAGAACACTGAAGCTTTCTTT. Protein: CASSRQPQTENTEAFF. Full variable domain (rest looked up from reference TRBV18 and TRBJ1-1): NAGVMQNPRHLVRRRGQEARLRCSPMKGHSHVYWYRQLPEEGLKFMVYLQKENIIDESGMPKERFSAEFPKEGPSILRIQQVVRGDSAAYFCASSRQPQTENTEAFFGQGTRLTVV.

The chain joins TRBV4-1 to TRBJ2-4; TRBD2 matches at 7 bases. Germline values: CDR1 MGHRA, CDR2 YSYEKL. V trimming: 1 base; J trimming: 1 base; junction bases outside the gene matches: 7. The CDR3 sequence is 17 residues long. This CDR3 is CASSQVGRERAKNIQYF. CDR3 DNA sequence: TGCGCCAGCAGCCAAGTCGGGCGGGAGCGGGCCAAAAACATTCAGTACTTC.

The chain employs TRBV6-6 and TRBJ2-5; D may be TRBD2 (6 bases). The CDR3 totals 14 residues. Germline V lookup: CDR1 MNHNY, CDR2 SVGAGI (reference sequence). V was trimmed by 0 bases and J by 4 bases, leaving 9 bases between them. The CDR3 nucleotides are TGTGCCAGCAGTTACTCGGAGGGTTCAGAGACCCAGTACTTC. Translation: CASSYSEGSETQYF.

This clone appeared once. The CDR3 here is CASSPWTGSEQFF. The CDR3 nucleotides are TGTGCCAGCAGCCCGTGGACAGGGAGTGAGCAGTTCTTC. V is TRBV7-2 and J is TRBJ2-1, with 8 bases fitting TRBD1. Germline V gene lookup returns CDR1 SGHTA and CDR2 FQGNSA. The ends lost 5 bases at V and 9 bases at J; junction bases unmatched: 6. The CDR3 length is 13 residues.

The chain employs TRBV7-6 and TRBJ2-5, with 7 bases identical to TRBD1. The CDR3 runs 16 residues. The J segment lost 4 bases and the V segment lost 4 bases, leaving 12 bases of the junction unmatched. Per the germline V gene, CDR1 is SGHVS and CDR2 is FNYEAQ. The CDR3 DNA reads as TGTGCCAGCAGCTCGCTTAAGGGGGCTAGGGGAGAGACCCAGTACTTC. Translating it yields CASSSLKGARGETQYF.

The chain recombines TRBV6-5 with TRBJ1-1, with D uncertain. The CDR3 is 13 residues long. V was clipped by 2 bases and J by 9 bases, with 13 bases between them. Germline CDR1 reads MNHEY; CDR2 reads SVGAGI. For the CDR3, the DNA is TGTGCCAGCAGTTACCTCTATTCCCTCCAAGCTTTCTTT. Translation: CASSYLYSLQAFF.

V usage is TRBV10-3 and J usage is TRBJ2-3; tentative D call: TRBD2 (7 bases). Germline V CDR1 and CDR2: ENHRY, SYGVKD. This CDR3 has 15 residues. The germline V and J ends were trimmed by 2 bases and 3 bases, with 12 bases remaining between them. The CDR3 sequence is CAISERGGGTDTQYF. CDR3 in DNA: TGTGCCATCAGTGAGAGAGGGGGAGGGACAGATACGCAGTATTTT.

This clone appeared a single time. The chain links TRBV28 to TRBJ2-7, with 9 bases fitting TRBD1. V was pared by 6 bases and J by 1 base, with 10 bases of the junction left unmatched. Germline V lookup: CDR1 MDHEN, CDR2 SYDVKM. The CDR3 extends over 16 amino acids. This CDR3 reads CASSDYRGRESYEQYF. The CDR3 DNA follows: TGTGCCAGCAGCGACTACAGGGGGCGTGAGTCCTACGAGCAGTACTTC.

The gene calls are TRBV2 and TRBJ2-6; D unclear. V was cut by 5 bases and J by 0 bases, with 5 bases left in between. CDR1 is SNHLY and CDR2 is FYNNEI in the germline V gene. CDR3 length: 14 residues. This chain's CDR3 is CASSKFSGANVLTF. The CDR3 region has the DNA TGTGCCAGCAGTAAGTTCTCTGGGGCCAACGTCCTGACTTTC.

In its sample, this clone was seen once. The chain is built from TRBV30 and TRBJ2-5, with 8 bases identical to TRBD1. Trimming at V came to 2 bases and at J to 5 bases, leaving 7 bases not matched to a gene. Germline assignment: CDR1 GTSNPN and CDR2 SVGIG (reference sequence). The CDR3 extends over 14 amino acids. CDR3 loop: CAWSRTGGLETQYF. CDR3 nucleotides: TGTGCCTGGAGTCGTACAGGGGGATTGGAGACCCAGTACTTC.

This clone was seen just once. The genes are TRBV30 and TRBJ1-4, with a tentative D call TRBD1 (5 bases). CDR1 and CDR2 (germline): GTSNPN, SVGIG (reference sequence). The CDR3 runs to 13 residues. The V end was cut by 0 bases, the J end by 7 bases, with 9 bases between. The CDR3 region is CAWSVQGFEKLFF. The CDR3 coding sequence is TGTGCCTGGAGTGTGCAGGGATTTGAAAAACTGTTTTTT.

J is TRBJ1-3 and V is TRBV5-5; D is uncertain. V was shortened by 0 bases and J by 0 bases, with 4 bases between the two germline ends. The CDR3 sequence is 14 residues long. The germline CDR1 and CDR2 sequences are SGHKS and YYEKEE (reference sequence). CDR3: CASSLDYSGNTIYF. The CDR3 bases are TGTGCCAGCAGCTTGGATTACTCTGGAAACACCATATATTTT.

This chain links TRBV5-1 with TRBJ2-5; TRBD2 agrees at 10 bases. Germline CDR1 is SGHRS and CDR2 is YFSETQ. The trim removed 7 bases at V and 0 bases at J, leaving 6 bases unmatched. The CDR3 contains 15 residues. CDR3 loop: CASRSGGVYQETQYF. The CDR3 DNA reads as TGCGCCAGCCGGAGCGGGGGGGTGTACCAAGAGACCCAGTACTTC.

The V gene is TRBV28, the J gene TRBJ1-6; the D is unclear. This CDR3 region has 16 residues. V lost 3 bases to trimming and J lost 9 bases, with 18 bases between them. Germline values: CDR1 MDHEN, CDR2 SYDVKM. The CDR3 spells CASSFSQYGLGSPLHF. CDR3 coding DNA: TGTGCCAGCAGTTTCTCCCAATACGGTCTCGGTTCACCCCTCCACTTT.

In its sample, this clone was seen once. The rearrangement joins TRBV18 to TRBJ2-3; the D gene could be TRBD1 or TRBD2 (5 bases each). The V and J ends lost 3 bases and 2 bases respectively, with 6 bases between them. CDR1 KGHSH and CDR2 LQKENI come from the germline V gene. This CDR3 comprises 13 residues. This CDR3 is CASSPGDTDTQYF. The CDR3 DNA follows: TGTGCCAGCTCACCGGGGGACACAGATACGCAGTATTTT.

V usage is TRBV12-3 or TRBV12-4 and J usage is TRBJ1-2; perhaps TRBD1 as D (6 bases). CDR3 length: 13 residues. Trimming left V 5 bases short and J 4 bases short, with 11 bases between. The CDR3 protein is CASSGGRAYGYTF. The CDR3 DNA follows: TGTGCCAGCAGTGGGGGCAGGGCCTATGGCTACACCTTC.

Note on this clone: No DNA is shown, since the ends of the CDR3 on it are uncertain; the CDR3 is the one TCRdb lists. The chain's CDR3 is CASRYEVAGGTYEQYF. The rearrangement links TRBV12-2 to TRBJ2-7; the table's D gene call, TRBD1, was not cross checked with the DNA. TRBV12-2 is termed a pseudogene. The CDR3 is 16 residues long, counting both termini.

The chain is built from TRBV5-4 and TRBJ1-6; no definite D call. Germline V CDR1 and CDR2: SGHNT, YYREEE (reference sequence). The V gene lost 0 bases and the J gene lost 0 bases, with 7 bases spanning the gap. The CDR3 is made up of 16 amino acids. This CDR3 is CASSLGTASYNSPLHF. CDR3 sequence (DNA): TGTGCCAGCAGCTTGGGTACAGCCTCCTATAATTCACCCCTCCACTTT. The variable domain in full, with the rest retrieved from reference TRBV5-4 and TRBJ1-6, is ETGVTQSPTHLIKTRGQQVTLRCSSQSGHNTVSWYQQALGQGPQFIFQYYREEENGRGNFPPRFSGLQFPNYSSELNVNALELDDSALYLCASSLGTASYNSPLHFGNGTRLTVT.